The 8 T cell receptor beta chains presented below share a single source sample, sequenced in a study of cytomegalovirus exposure and HLA in healthy donors. It was with 60 Vbeta and 13 Jbeta primers that the PCR ran. TCRdb's table, derived via immunoSEQ multiplex PCR, lists solely in-frame clones and lacks some. The data contain some 65,000 clones, 60% to 80% of them singletons. Input material: PBMCs. These receptors were taken from a man aged 25 to 40 in good health and CMV-seronegative.

The V call is TRBV7-8, the J call TRBJ2-5; TRBD1 matches at 7 bases. From germline, CDR1 is SGHVS and CDR2 FQNEAQ. There are 15 residues in the CDR3. J was trimmed by 3 bases and V by 5 bases; bases with no gene match: 9. The CDR3 protein is CASSDGTERKETQYF. The CDR3, as DNA: TGTGCCAGCAGCGACGGGACAGAACGAAAAGAGACCCAGTACTTC.

V and J are TRBV6-5 and TRBJ1-3; weak D call: TRBD1 (6 bases). Germline loops: CDR1 MNHEY, CDR2 SVGAGI. Trimming shortened V by 2 bases and J by 0 bases, and 11 bases separated the two germline ends. The CDR3 totals 16 residues. The CDR3 nucleotides read TGTGCCAGCAGTTACGGCGGGGGCTACTCTGGAAACACCATATATTTT. Translation gives CASSYGGGYSGNTIYF.

This clone was seen only a few times. The rearrangement links TRBV11-2 to TRBJ2-1; 7 nucleotides match TRBD1. With 5 bases clipped from V and 9 bases from J, the junction kept 13 bases outside the gene matches. Germline CDR1 is SGHAT and CDR2 is FQNNGV. The CDR3 is 15 amino acids. Here the CDR3 reads CASSGRTTGSGEQFF. The CDR3 DNA reads as TGTGCCAGCAGCGGACGTACGACAGGGAGTGGTGAGCAGTTCTTC.

The genes are TRBV19 and TRBJ2-5; TRBD2 matches at 9 bases. V trimming: 5 bases; J trimming: 4 bases; junction bases outside the gene matches: 2. Looked up from germline, CDR1 is LNHDA and CDR2 is SQIVND (reference sequence). There are 13 residues in the CDR3. The CDR3 nucleotides are TGTGCCAGTAGTTCAGCGGGGGGAGAGACCCAGTACTTC. Translating it yields CASSSAGGETQYF.

This clone has more than one count but fewer than ten. This chain connects TRBV6-5 to TRBJ2-7; 9 positions match TRBD2. J lost 2 bases, V lost 4 bases, and 6 bases had no gene match. Germline values: CDR1 MNHEY, CDR2 SVGAGI. This CDR3 comprises 15 residues. The CDR3 bases are TGTGCCAGCAGTTCTCTAAGCGGGGGGCCCTACGAGCAGTACTTC. This sequence encodes CASSSLSGGPYEQYF.

This clone turned up a few times. This sequence joins TRBV19 and TRBJ2-5; 11 nucleotides agree with TRBD2. The CDR3 totals 15 residues. Trimming cost V 5 bases and J 1 base; bases outside gene matches: 3. Per the germline V gene, CDR1 is LNHDA and CDR2 is SQIVND (reference sequence). For the CDR3, the DNA is TGTGCCAGTAGTGCGACTAGCGGGGTCCAAGAGACCCAGTACTTC. Amino acid sequence: CASSATSGVQETQYF.

About this clone itself: One end of the junction varies from germline; a read error may be responsible. This chain connects TRBV7-6 to TRBJ2-7, with TRBD1 matching over 8 bases. Germline values: CDR1 SGHVS, CDR2 FNYEAQ. This CDR3 has 14 residues. The CDR3 DNA reads as TGTGCCAGCAGCCTAGCGACAGGGGACAACGAGCAGTACTTC. Translation gives CASSLATGDNEQYF.

The CDR3 here is CASSLGLGSNEQFF. CDR3 coding DNA: TGTGCCAGCAGCTTGGGACTCGGGAGCAATGAGCAGTTCTTC. The chain has TRBV13 and TRBJ2-1, with a weak D call TRBD2 (6 bases). There are 14 residues in the CDR3. Germline lookup yields CDR1 PRHDT and CDR2 FYEKMQ (reference sequence). Trimming shortened V by 3 bases and J by 6 bases, and 12 bases separated the two germline ends.